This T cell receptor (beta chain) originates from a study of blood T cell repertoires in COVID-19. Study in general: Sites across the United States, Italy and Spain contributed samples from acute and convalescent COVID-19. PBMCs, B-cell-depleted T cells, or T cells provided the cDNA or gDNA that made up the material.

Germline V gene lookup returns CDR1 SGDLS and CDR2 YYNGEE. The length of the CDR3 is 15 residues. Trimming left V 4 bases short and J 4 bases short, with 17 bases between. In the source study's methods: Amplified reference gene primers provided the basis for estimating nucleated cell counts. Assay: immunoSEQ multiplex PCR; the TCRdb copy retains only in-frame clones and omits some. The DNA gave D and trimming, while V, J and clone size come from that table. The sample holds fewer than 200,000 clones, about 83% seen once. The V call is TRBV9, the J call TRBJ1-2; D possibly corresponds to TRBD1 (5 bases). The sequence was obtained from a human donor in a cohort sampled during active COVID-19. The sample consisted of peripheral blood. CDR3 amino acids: CASSTWGEGSYGYTF. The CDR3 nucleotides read TGTGCCAGCAGCACCTGGGGGGAGGGAAGCTATGGCTACACCTTC.